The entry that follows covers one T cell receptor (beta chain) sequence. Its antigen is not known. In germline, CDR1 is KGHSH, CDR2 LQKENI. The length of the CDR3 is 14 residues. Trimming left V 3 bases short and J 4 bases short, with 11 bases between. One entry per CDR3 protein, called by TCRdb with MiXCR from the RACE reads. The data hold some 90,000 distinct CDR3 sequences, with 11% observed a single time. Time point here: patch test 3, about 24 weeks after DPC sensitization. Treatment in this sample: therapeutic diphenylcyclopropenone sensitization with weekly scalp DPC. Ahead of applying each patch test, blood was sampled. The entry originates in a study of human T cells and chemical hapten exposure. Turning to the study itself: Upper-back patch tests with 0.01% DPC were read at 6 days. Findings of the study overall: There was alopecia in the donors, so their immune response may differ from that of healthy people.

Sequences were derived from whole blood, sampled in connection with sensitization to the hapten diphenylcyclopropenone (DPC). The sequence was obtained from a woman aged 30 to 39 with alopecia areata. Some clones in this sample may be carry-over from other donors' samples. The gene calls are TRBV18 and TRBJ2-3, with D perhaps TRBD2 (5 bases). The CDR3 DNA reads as TGTGCCAGCTCACCCCCGGCGGGCGCAGATACGCAGTATTTT. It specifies CASSPPAGADTQYF.